This T cell receptor beta chain was obtained from a study of cytomegalovirus exposure and HLA in healthy donors. As for the study in general: Earlier work reported approximately 100 million unique TCR beta sequences from 150 million to 200 million T cells.

This PCR relied on a set of 60 Vbeta primers and 13 Jbeta primers. Clones were sequenced by immunoSEQ multiplex PCR, and TCRdb holds only the in-frame ones, with some missing. The sample yields around 200,000 clones, under 85% seen once. General study findings and limits: Among TCR beta chains, those listed as cytomegalovirus-associated numbered around 180.

Concerning this clone: Its target is not known.

The CDR3 covers 15 residues. Germline lookup yields CDR1 SGHVS and CDR2 FQNEAQ. V lost 5 bases, J lost 2 bases, and 5 bases stayed unmatched. The sample taken for sequencing was PBMCs. The chain combines TRBV7-8 with TRBJ2-2, with TRBD1 matching over 7 bases. This receptor was identified in a man aged 45-65 years in good health and CMV-seronegative. CDR3 coding DNA: TGTGCCAGCAGCCCCCGGGACAGAAACACCGGGGAGCTGTTTTTT. Amino acid sequence: CASSPRDRNTGELFF. Full variable domain (missing parts from reference TRBV7-8 and TRBJ2-2): GAGVSQSPRYKVAKRGQDVALRCDPISGHVSLFWYQQALGQGPEFLTYFQNEAQLDKSGLPSDRFFAERPEGSVSTLKIQRTQQEDSAVYLCASSPRDRNTGELFFGEGSRLTVL.